The 25 T cell receptor beta chains below were found in one sample sequenced in a study of regulatory T cells in long-lasting Graves disease. To make TCR beta libraries, researchers used iRepertoire HTBI primers and Arm-PCR of CDR3 regions. MiXCR was run by TCRdb on the multiplex PCR reads, yielding one entry per CDR3 protein. The table has around 500,000 distinct CDR3 sequences, 15% to 20% seen once; the top ten hold just under 25%. Time point meaning: newly diagnosed GD, antithyroid drugs for less than 3 months. After RNA was extracted from PBMCs, the TCR library was made from it. The data were also submitted as part of a second study, on T cells in Graves' hyperthyroidism and ophthalmopathy.

The sequenced sample was peripheral blood mononuclear cells (PBMCs), obtained at new diagnosis, from a patient treated with antithyroid drugs. These receptors were collected from a middle-aged woman with Graves disease.

This clonotype has ten or more counts. This chain joins TRBV12-3 or TRBV12-4 and TRBJ2-3; no clear D. V was shortened by 3 bases and J by 3 bases, with 7 bases between the two germline ends. This CDR3 region has 13 residues. This chain's CDR3 is CASSFRATDTQYF. In nucleotides, the CDR3 is TGTGCCAGCAGTTTTAGGGCTACAGATACGCAGTATTTT.

In its sample, this clonotype was seen a few times. The chain couples TRBV6-1 to TRBJ2-6, with 8 nucleotides matching TRBD1. Germline V gene lookup returns CDR1 MNHNS and CDR2 SASEGT. This CDR3 comprises 17 residues. J was trimmed by 0 bases and V by 5 bases; bases with no gene match: 6. The CDR3 coding sequence is TGTGCCAGCAGTCGGACAGGGACCAGCTCTGGGGCCAACGTCCTGACTTTC. Amino acids: CASSRTGTSSGANVLTF.

This clonotype was detected many times. The J gene is TRBJ2-7, the V gene TRBV2, with TRBD2 identical over 13 bases. The CDR3 spans 15 residues. The ends lost 6 bases at V and 5 bases at J; junction bases unmatched: 7. Germline assignment: CDR1 SNHLY and CDR2 FYNNEI. CDR3 in DNA: TGTGCCAGCAGCGTACTAGCGGGGGGGCCTAACGAGCAGTACTTC. Translation gives CASSVLAGGPNEQYF.

This clonotype was observed many times. The rearrangement uses TRBV6-5 and TRBJ2-6; D is undetermined. Germline assignment: CDR1 MNHEY and CDR2 SVGAGI. Trimming pared 3 bases from V and 0 bases from J, leaving 12 bases between. This CDR3 region has 17 residues. The chain's CDR3 is CASSYQASLSGANVLTF. CDR3 coding DNA: TGTGCCAGCAGTTATCAAGCGTCCCTCTCTGGGGCCAACGTCCTGACTTTC.

The chain couples TRBV7-9 to TRBJ2-7, with 7 bases that match TRBD1. The J segment lost 2 bases and the V segment lost 5 bases, leaving 9 bases of the junction unmatched. This CDR3 region has 15 residues. From germline, CDR1 is SEHNR and CDR2 FQNEAQ (reference sequence). CDR3 amino acids: CASSRDSFFTYEQYF. The CDR3 nucleotides read TGTGCCAGCAGCCGGGACAGTTTTTTCACCTACGAGCAGTACTTC.

This clonotype was seen a handful of times. This chain joins TRBV12-3 or TRBV12-4 and TRBJ2-1; a possible D gene is TRBD2 (6 bases). Between the trimmed V and J ends, which lost 6 bases and 13 bases, there was a span of 19 bases. This CDR3 has 13 residues. The CDR3 bases are TGTGCCAGCAGCGTAGGGCAAGGACTACCTCAGTTCTTC. Its protein is CASSVGQGLPQFF.

This clonotype was picked up many times. CDR3 in amino acids: CASSLTPEAGANVLTF. The CDR3 nucleotides are TGTGCCAGCAGTTTAACCCCAGAGGCTGGGGCCAACGTCCTGACTTTC. The chain uses TRBV12-3 or TRBV12-4 and TRBJ2-6; D not resolved. The CDR3 is 16 amino acids. Trimming shortened V by 2 bases and J by 2 bases, and 10 bases separated the two germline ends.

This clonotype showed up many times. The chain is built from TRBV3-1 and TRBJ1-1; D is possibly TRBD1 (6 bases). Trimming took 4 bases from V and 7 from J, leaving 13 bases between them. This CDR3 contains 13 residues. Per the germline V gene, CDR1 is LGHDT and CDR2 is YNNKEL (reference sequence). This CDR3 is CASSLEGGDEAFF. The CDR3, as DNA: TGTGCCAGCAGCCTTGAGGGGGGGGATGAAGCTTTCTTT.

The table lists this clonotype with many counts. The rearrangement uses TRBV12-3 or TRBV12-4 and TRBJ1-5; no definite D call. Trimming took off 6 bases at V and 0 bases at J, with 9 bases between the two ends. The CDR3 has 14 amino acids. The CDR3 sequence is CASSLSYSNQPQHF. CDR3 coding DNA: TGTGCCAGCAGCCTAAGTTATAGCAATCAGCCCCAGCATTTT.

This clonotype was counted only a few times. This chain joins TRBV7-9 and TRBJ2-7, with D hard to call. Germline V lookup: CDR1 SEHNR, CDR2 FQNEAQ (reference sequence). V was trimmed by 5 bases and J by 0 bases, leaving 14 bases between them. The CDR3 covers 15 residues. This CDR3 is CASSPGAASSYEQYF. For the CDR3, the DNA is TGTGCCAGCAGCCCCGGCGCAGCCAGCTCCTACGAGCAGTACTTC.

This clonotype was detected a few times. The genes are TRBV5-8 and TRBJ1-5, with D unresolved. V shed 0 bases and J shed 3 bases, with 10 bases lying between them. Germline values: CDR1 SGHTS, CDR2 YDEGEE. The CDR3 runs to 15 residues. CDR3 sequence (DNA): TGTGCCAGCAGCTTGGTGTCCATGGACAATCAGCCCCAGCATTTT. This translates into CASSLVSMDNQPQHF.

The table lists this clonotype with a few counts. V gene TRBV28 combines with J gene TRBJ2-7, with TRBD1 as a possible D gene (5 bases). The germline V gene encodes CDR1 MDHEN and CDR2 SYDVKM. Trimming pared 6 bases from V and 0 bases from J, leaving 18 bases between. There are 16 residues in the CDR3. The CDR3 is CASSLGPFEASYEQYF. CDR3 nucleotides: TGTGCCAGCAGCCTGGGGCCTTTCGAAGCCTCCTACGAGCAGTACTTC.

This chain links TRBV6-2 or TRBV6-3 with TRBJ1-1, with D perhaps TRBD1 (6 bases). CDR1 and CDR2 from the germline V gene are MNHEY and SVGEGT. This CDR3 has 14 amino acids. Trimming shortened V by 2 bases and J by 5 bases, and 12 bases separated the two germline ends. CDR3 nucleotide sequence: TGTGCCAGCAGTTACACACGGGGGCGTACTGAAGCTTTCTTT. Translating gives CASSYTRGRTEAFF.

This clonotype has ten or more counts. The rearrangement uses TRBV5-1 and TRBJ2-1; TRBD1 matches at 7 bases. The CDR3 sequence is 14 residues long. The junction had 10 bases not matched to a gene; V was cut back by 5 bases and J by 8 bases. Germline V gene lookup returns CDR1 SGHRS and CDR2 YFSETQ. CDR3: CASSQQGLGDEQFF. The DNA of the CDR3 is TGCGCCAGCAGTCAACAGGGGTTAGGCGATGAGCAGTTCTTC.

V gene TRBV11-3 combines with J gene TRBJ1-1; D is perhaps TRBD1 (5 bases). CDR1 SGHNT and CDR2 YENEEA come from the germline V gene. CDR3 length: 14 amino acids. Between the trimmed V and J ends, which lost 5 bases and 5 bases, there was a span of 15 bases. Here the CDR3 reads CASSPRGSGTEAFF. CDR3 DNA sequence: TGTGCCAGCAGCCCTCGGGGGTCAGGGACTGAAGCTTTCTTT.

The J gene is TRBJ2-7, the V gene TRBV5-1, with a possible D match to TRBD1 (6 bases). V was pared by 1 base and J by 5 bases, with 10 bases between. The length of the CDR3 is 13 residues. CDR1 is SGHRS, CDR2 YFSETQ, per germline. The CDR3 DNA reads TGCGCCAGCAGCTTGACAGGGAACCACGAGCAGTACTTC. Translation gives CASSLTGNHEQYF.

This chain uses TRBV4-1 with TRBJ1-3; D is unclear. The V gene's germline CDR1 is MGHRA and CDR2 YSYEKL. Deletions cut 0 bases from V and 0 bases from J, with 12 bases between. The CDR3 is made up of 17 amino acids. The DNA for the CDR3 is TGCGCCAGCAGCCAAGATCTATTGACCGGCTCTGGAAACACCATATATTTT. Its protein is CASSQDLLTGSGNTIYF.

This clonotype was picked up many times. The chain employs TRBV6-5 and TRBJ2-5; 7 bases fit TRBD1. CDR1 is MNHEY and CDR2 is SVGAGI in the germline V gene. The CDR3 totals 16 residues. V was clipped by 2 bases and J by 4 bases; unmatched bases: 10. The CDR3 DNA sequence: TGTGCCAGCAGTTACGCCCGGACAGGACGAAGAGAGACCCAGTACTTC. It encodes CASSYARTGRRETQYF.

This clonotype was seen ten or more times. The chain combines TRBV28 with TRBJ1-1; 7 bases line up with TRBD1. V lost 6 bases and J lost 1; bases outside the gene matches: 8. CDR3 length: 15 residues. Germline CDR1 reads MDHEN; CDR2 reads SYDVKM. In DNA, the CDR3 is TGTGCCAGCAGGCTACAGGGACAGCAGAACACTGAAGCTTTCTTT. It codes for CASRLQGQQNTEAFF.

This clonotype occurred a few times. The V call is TRBV5-1, the J call TRBJ2-7; TRBD2 matches at 13 bases. Germline V gives CDR1 SGHRS, CDR2 YFSETQ. Trimming removed 7 bases from V and 3 bases from J; junction bases left unmatched: 10. This CDR3 has 16 amino acids. Here the CDR3 reads CASGTSGGASGYEQYF. Here the CDR3 DNA reads TGCGCCAGCGGAACTAGCGGGGGGGCCTCCGGCTACGAGCAGTACTTC.

A remark on this clonotype: Possible read error: a much larger clone is one base away. The V call is TRBV13, the J call TRBJ2-1; 8 bases line up with TRBD1. The germline V gene encodes CDR1 PRHDT and CDR2 FYEKMQ (reference sequence). Trimming took 3 bases from V and 10 from J; bases not matched to a gene: 8. There are 14 residues in the CDR3. CDR3 loop: CASSFQDRVYEQFF. CDR3 DNA sequence: TGTGCCAGCAGCTTTCAGGACAGGGTCTACGAGCAGTTCTTC. Filled out from reference TRBV13 and TRBJ2-1, the complete variable domain reads AAGVIQSPRHLIKEKRETATLKCYPIPRHDTVYWYQQGPGQDPQFLISFYEKMQSDKGSIPDRFSAQQFSDYHSELNMSSLELGDSALYFCASSFQDRVYEQFFGPGTRLTVL.

On this clonotype itself: Being one base from a much bigger clone, this may be a read error. This sequence joins TRBV6-5 and TRBJ2-1; D remains unclear. Germline assignment: CDR1 MNHEY and CDR2 SVGAGI. This CDR3 spans 14 amino acids. The DNA of the CDR3 is TGTGCCGGCAGTTACGCGTCGACGTCCAATGAGCAGTTCTTC. Translating it yields CAGSYASTSNEQFF.

This clonotype has at least ten counts. CDR3 amino acids: CASSRDRGRPYEQYF. DNA for the CDR3: TGTGCCAGCAGTCGGGACAGGGGCAGACCCTACGAGCAGTACTTC. The chain employs TRBV6-1 and TRBJ2-7, with 10 bases aligning to TRBD1. V gave up 5 bases and J gave up 2 bases; unmatched junction bases: 6. This CDR3 is built from 15 residues. Germline V gene data show CDR1 as MNHNS and CDR2 as SASEGT.

This clonotype was recorded at least ten times. The chain uses TRBV29-1 and TRBJ2-5; D is unclear. The CDR3 has 16 residues. Germline V lookup: CDR1 SQVTM, CDR2 ANQGSEA. The V gene lost 1 base and the J gene lost 5 bases, with 20 bases spanning the gap. The CDR3 protein is CSVEGDTVYPRETQYF. In DNA, the CDR3 is TGCAGCGTTGAAGGCGACACAGTATACCCAAGGGAGACCCAGTACTTC. Full variable domain (outside the CDR3, taken from reference TRBV29-1 and TRBJ2-5): SAVISQKPSRDICQRGTSLTIQCQVDSQVTMMFWYRQQPGQSLTLIATANQGSEATYESGFVIDKFPISRPNLTFSTLTVSNMSPEDSSIYLCSVEGDTVYPRETQYFGPGTRLLVL.

This clonotype was seen repeatedly, ten times or more. V and J are TRBV12-3 or TRBV12-4 and TRBJ2-1, with 10 bases identical to TRBD1. Trimming cost V 6 bases and J 7 bases; bases outside gene matches: 6. The CDR3 runs 14 residues. The chain's CDR3 is CASSNWTGGNEQFF. In DNA form, the CDR3 reads TGTGCCAGCAGCAACTGGACAGGGGGGAATGAGCAGTTCTTC.